A selection of T cell receptor beta chains follows, all from one sample in a study of shared clonotypes between healthy human individuals. Only in-frame clones appear in the TCRdb table, and some are missing; sequencing was by immunoSEQ multiplex PCR. The sample has about 1.1 million clones, around three quarters seen once. Sequencing was performed on memory CD4+ T cells from PBMCs. The receptors stem from a man between 18 and 35 years old in good health. Some clones in this sample may be carry-over from other donors' samples. Both conserved end residues are part of each CDR3. D genes are given only for firm matches. For some rows the clone size is stated as once, few or many, or as a class when expanded; others skip it.

CDR3 DNA: TGTGCCAGCAGCGTAGGGTCGGTCAATGAGCAGTTCTTC
CDR3 protein: CASSVGSVNEQFF
clone size: .
V gene: TRBV9
D gene: .
J gene: TRBJ2-1

CDR3 DNA: TGTGCCAGCAGTTTCCCCAGGGGAAGTAACTATGGCTACACCTTC
CDR3 protein: CASSFPRGSNYGYTF
clone size: .
V gene: TRBV28
D gene: .
J gene: TRBJ1-2

CDR3 DNA: TGTGCCAGCAGCTTAGGTCTCACTAGCGCTTCGAACACCGGGGAGCTGTTTTTT
CDR3 protein: CASSLGLTSASNTGELFF
clone size: .
V gene: TRBV7-9
D gene: TRBD2
J gene: TRBJ2-2

CDR3 DNA: TGTGCCAGCAGCGTAGGGTCCGGTGCCGGCGTGGGGGAAAAACTGTTTTTT
CDR3 protein: CASSVGSGAGVGEKLFF
clone size: once
V gene: TRBV9
D gene: .
J gene: TRBJ1-4

CDR3 DNA: TGTGCCAGCAGCACTAGCGGCGGCGGCGGGGAGCTGTTTTTT
CDR3 protein: CASSTSGGGGELFF
clone size: .
V gene: TRBV27
D gene: TRBD2
J gene: TRBJ2-2

CDR3 DNA: TGTGCCAGCTCACCTCGACAGGCCATGACCGGGGAGCTGTTTTTT
CDR3 protein: CASSPRQAMTGELFF
clone size: once
V gene: TRBV18
D gene: .
J gene: TRBJ2-2

CDR3 DNA: TGTGCCAGCAACTCACAGGGGTGGGGCAATCAGCCCCAGCATTTT
CDR3 protein: CASNSQGWGNQPQHF
clone size: few
V gene: TRBV28
D gene: TRBD1
J gene: TRBJ1-5

CDR3 DNA: TGTGCCAGCAGCTTAGATTTTCGTCTGACTAGCACAGATACGCAGTATTTT
CDR3 protein: CASSLDFRLTSTDTQYF
clone size: once
V gene: TRBV11-2
D gene: .
J gene: TRBJ2-3

CDR3 DNA: TGTGCCAGCAGCTTCCGAGGGGAAAGCAAGACCCAGTACTTC
CDR3 protein: CASSFRGESKTQYF
clone size: .
V gene: TRBV9
D gene: .
J gene: TRBJ2-5

CDR3 DNA: TGTGCCAGCAGCGTCGACAGCGCGTCCTACGAGCAGTACTTC
CDR3 protein: CASSVDSASYEQYF
clone size: .
V gene: TRBV9
D gene: .
J gene: TRBJ2-7